The 26 T cell receptor beta chains given below trace back to one sample, sequenced in a study of blood T cell repertoires in COVID-19. The table came from immunoSEQ multiplex PCR; TCRdb's copy has only in-frame clones and leaves some out. This sample has over 150,000 clones, with roughly 90% found just once. Material for sequencing was PBMCs or T cells enriched from blood (not recorded which). The receptors originated from a woman in her 50s who had recovered from COVID-19.

The V gene is TRBV7-2, the J gene TRBJ1-2; unclear D gene. The V and J ends lost 4 bases and 2 bases respectively, with 5 bases between them. The CDR3 sequence is 12 residues long. Germline CDR1 is SGHTA and CDR2 is FQGNSA. The CDR3 is CASSSLNYGYTF. Here the CDR3 DNA reads TGTGCCAGCAGCTCCCTAAACTATGGCTACACCTTC.

The V gene is TRBV28, the J gene TRBJ2-1, with TRBD2 matching over 7 bases. The germline gives CDR1 MDHEN, CDR2 SYDVKM. The CDR3 spans 16 residues. After removal of 5 bases from V and 0 bases from J, the junction contained 7 bases not matched to a gene. CDR3: CASSPWGGSSYNEQFF. The CDR3 DNA sequence: TGTGCCAGCAGTCCGTGGGGGGGGAGCTCCTACAATGAGCAGTTCTTC.

The chain uses TRBV10-3 and TRBJ1-1; D is unclear. The CDR3 loop spans 14 amino acids. The V and J ends lost 4 bases and 1 base respectively, with 10 bases between them. Germline CDR1 reads ENHRY; CDR2 reads SYGVKD. CDR3 nucleotide sequence: TGTGCCATCAGTGTGCTGGGAGAGAACACTGAAGCTTTCTTT. Amino acid sequence: CAISVLGENTEAFF.

V usage is TRBV12-3 or TRBV12-4 and J usage is TRBJ1-2; no reliable D call. V was pared by 6 bases and J by 8 bases, with 16 bases between. The CDR3 has 13 residues. The CDR3 is CASSPWAALGYTF. The CDR3 region has the DNA TGTGCCAGCAGCCCCTGGGCAGCTCTGGGCTACACCTTC.

V is TRBV11-3 and J is TRBJ2-7; 7 bases agree with TRBD1. CDR3 length: 13 amino acids. Germline loops: CDR1 SGHNT, CDR2 YENEEA. The J segment lost 6 bases and the V segment lost 2 bases, leaving 4 bases of the junction unmatched. In nucleotides, the CDR3 is TGTGCCAGCAGCTTACCTGGGACAGTCGAGCAGTACTTC. It translates to CASSLPGTVEQYF.

J is TRBJ1-1 and V is TRBV29-1, with D maybe TRBD1 (5 bases). Trimming pared 7 bases from V and 1 base from J, leaving 10 bases between. The CDR3 is 12 amino acids. Germline-derived CDR1 and CDR2 are SQVTM and ANQGSEA. For the CDR3, the DNA is TGCAGCGCCATAGGGGCGAACACTGAAGCTTTCTTT. Translated: CSAIGANTEAFF.

This clone was observed once. This sequence joins TRBV7-9 and TRBJ2-6; TRBD1 matches at 9 bases. The CDR3 runs 17 residues. The junction had 8 bases not matched to a gene; V was cut back by 8 bases and J by 0 bases. Germline CDR1 SEHNR, CDR2 FQNEAQ (reference sequence). CDR3 coding DNA: TGTGCCAGCCTCCCGACAGGGGGGTTCTCTGGGGCCAACGTCCTGACTTTC. Encoded protein: CASLPTGGFSGANVLTF.

V gene TRBV7-9 combines with J gene TRBJ1-4; 8 bases are shared with TRBD1. Germline CDR1 is SEHNR and CDR2 is FQNEAQ (reference sequence). The CDR3 contains 14 residues. V was clipped by 6 bases and J by 7 bases; unmatched bases: 7. CDR3 in DNA: TGTGCCAGCAGTGAGACAGGGGAGGGTGAAAAACTGTTTTTT. Encoded protein: CASSETGEGEKLFF. The complete variable domain, with remaining parts taken from reference TRBV7-9 and TRBJ1-4, reads DTGVSQNPRHKITKRGQNVTFRCDPISEHNRLYWYRQTLGQGPEFLTYFQNEAQLEKSRLLSDRFSAERPKGSFSTLEIQRTEQGDSAMYLCASSETGEGEKLFFGSGTQLSVL.

J is TRBJ2-2 and V is TRBV7-8, with unresolved D. The germline gives CDR1 SGHVS, CDR2 FQNEAQ. V shed 5 bases and J shed 5 bases, with 9 bases lying between them. This CDR3 spans 13 amino acids. As DNA, the CDR3 is TGTGCCAGCAGCCCCTACTTGACCGGGGAGCTGTTTTTT. Translation gives CASSPYLTGELFF.

V gene TRBV24-1 combines with J gene TRBJ2-5; possible D gene TRBD1, 5 bases. Germline V CDR1 and CDR2: KGHDR, SFDVKD. The CDR3 consists of 14 residues. V was shortened by 9 bases and J by 4 bases, with 17 bases between the two germline ends. The CDR3 nucleotides are TGTGCCACCTCGGAAGGGGCAAAGGGAGAGACCCAGTACTTC. Its translation is CATSEGAKGETQYF.

The chain recombines TRBV15 with TRBJ2-7; 8 bases align to TRBD1. The CDR3 sequence is 16 residues long. CDR1 LNHNV and CDR2 YYDKDF come from the germline V gene (reference sequence). With 0 bases clipped from V and 4 bases from J, the junction kept 8 bases outside the gene matches. As DNA, the CDR3 is TGTGCCACCAGCAGAGATCGCCTCGGACAGGGTTACGAGCAGTACTTC. Its protein product is CATSRDRLGQGYEQYF.

The chain carries TRBV7-2 and TRBJ2-1; D gene uncertain. Germline lookup yields CDR1 SGHTA and CDR2 FQGNSA. The CDR3 loop spans 16 amino acids. Trimming cost V 5 bases and J 5 bases, with 19 bases left between them. The CDR3 bases are TGTGCCAGCAGCCGCGCTACCACTACGTCCAACAATGAGCAGTTCTTC. Encoded protein: CASSRATTTSNNEQFF.

The rearrangement uses TRBV3-1 (or the pseudogene TRBV3-2) and TRBJ1-2, with D unresolved. Germline CDR1 and CDR2: LGHDT and YNNKEL (reference sequence). This CDR3 contains 13 residues. With 2 bases removed from V and 0 bases from J, the gap between germline ends came to 4 bases. The CDR3 bases are TGTGCCAGCAGCCAATATACTAACTATGGCTACACCTTC. Its translation is CASSQYTNYGYTF.

This clone is a singleton in its sample. This chain connects TRBV5-1 to TRBJ1-4; D gene uncertain. CDR3 length: 13 residues. CDR1 SGHRS and CDR2 YFSETQ come from the germline V gene. Trimming took off 6 bases at V and 7 bases at J, with 13 bases between the two ends. CDR3 loop: CASMFYCPEKLFF. The CDR3 DNA reads as TGCGCCAGCATGTTCTACTGTCCTGAAAAACTGTTTTTT.

CDR3 coding DNA: TGTGCCAGCACCCAAAGGCAGGGTTCCTACAATGAGCAGTTCTTC. Translation gives CASTQRQGSYNEQFF. This sequence joins TRBV27 and TRBJ2-1; D is perhaps TRBD1 (5 bases). The germline V and J ends were trimmed by 7 bases and 1 base, with 14 bases remaining between them. CDR3 length: 15 residues. Germline V gene data show CDR1 as MNHEY and CDR2 as SMNVEV (reference sequence).

V and J are TRBV7-9 and TRBJ2-3, with D possibly TRBD2 on 6 matching bases. V gave up 5 bases and J gave up 5 bases, with 14 bases separating them. The CDR3 is 14 amino acids. The germline V gene encodes CDR1 SEHNR and CDR2 FQNEAQ (reference sequence). CDR3 amino acids: CASSPGRREDTQYF. The CDR3 DNA is TGTGCCAGCAGCCCCGGGCGGCGGGAAGATACGCAGTATTTT.

This sequence joins TRBV6-4 and TRBJ2-2; possible D gene TRBD2, 6 bases. Between the trimmed V and J ends, which lost 6 bases and 5 bases, there was a span of 13 bases. Germline CDR1 and CDR2: MRHNA and SNTAGT. The CDR3 loop spans 14 amino acids. The CDR3 protein is CASSQDYTTGELFF. CDR3 DNA: TGTGCCAGCAGCCAGGACTATACTACCGGGGAGCTGTTTTTT.

In this sample, this clone turned up a few times. The chain recombines TRBV6-5 with TRBJ2-7; TRBD1 matches at 9 bases. The CDR3 length is 16 residues. Looked up from germline, CDR1 is MNHEY and CDR2 is SVGAGI. V lost 2 bases and J lost 3; bases outside the gene matches: 8. CDR3 nucleotide sequence: TGTGCCAGCAGTTACCCGACAGGGGGATTTTTCTACGAGCAGTACTTC. Protein: CASSYPTGGFFYEQYF.

CDR3 in DNA: TGTGCCAGCAGCGTAGGTTTACGGGAGGGCCGAGGGGAGCTGTTTTTT. Its translation is CASSVGLREGRGELFF. The chain joins TRBV9 to TRBJ2-2; 8 bases agree with TRBD2. In germline, CDR1 is SGDLS, CDR2 YYNGEE. Losses at the gene ends were 0 bases for V and 8 bases for J; bases not matched to a gene: 9. The CDR3 has 16 amino acids.

The chain combines TRBV5-8 with TRBJ2-3; maybe TRBD2 (5 bases). The germline V and J ends were trimmed by 0 bases and 1 base, with 9 bases remaining between them. The germline V gene has CDR1 SGHTS and CDR2 YDEGEE. The CDR3 loop spans 15 amino acids. The CDR3 sequence is CASSLGRVGTDTQYF. Here the CDR3 DNA reads TGTGCCAGCAGCTTGGGGCGGGTGGGCACAGATACGCAGTATTTT.

The J gene is TRBJ2-1, the V gene TRBV5-6; 11 nucleotides align to TRBD2. V was pared by 4 bases and J by 5 bases, with 11 bases of the junction left unmatched. This CDR3 has 17 residues. In germline, CDR1 is SGHDT, CDR2 YYEEEE. The CDR3 loop is CASSKIAGGGTHNEQFF. CDR3 DNA: TGTGCCAGCAGCAAAATAGCGGGAGGGGGAACCCACAATGAGCAGTTCTTC.

The rearrangement uses TRBV19 and TRBJ2-7, with 7 nucleotides matching TRBD1. The junction had 11 bases not matched to a gene; V was cut back by 6 bases and J by 9 bases. The CDR3 runs to 13 residues. Germline V gene sequence: CDR1 LNHDA, CDR2 SQIVND (reference sequence). The CDR3 loop reads CASSPRQGPGQYF. CDR3 DNA sequence: TGTGCCAGTAGCCCTAGACAGGGACCGGGGCAGTACTTC.

This chain uses TRBV6-5 with TRBJ1-2; D unclear. The V end was cut by 0 bases, the J end by 7 bases, with 12 bases between. CDR1 MNHEY and CDR2 SVGAGI come from the germline V gene. The CDR3 has 14 residues. The CDR3 nucleotides read TGTGCCAGCAGTTACTCGATCGGGGAGGGTGGCTACACCTTC. Its protein is CASSYSIGEGGYTF.

V is TRBV2 and J is TRBJ1-1, with 8 bases identical to TRBD1. The trim removed 4 bases at V and 5 bases at J, leaving 9 bases unmatched. Looked up from germline, CDR1 is SNHLY and CDR2 is FYNNEI. This CDR3 spans 15 amino acids. CDR3 protein: CASSASQGARTEAFF. The CDR3 DNA is TGTGCCAGCAGTGCTTCGCAGGGGGCTAGGACTGAAGCTTTCTTT.

CDR3 sequence: CASSSAIQGNEQFF. The CDR3 bases are TGCGCCAGCAGCTCAGCCATACAGGGGAATGAGCAGTTCTTC. V gene TRBV5-1 combines with J gene TRBJ2-1, with 7 bases lining up with TRBD1. CDR3 size: 14 residues. The junction had 7 bases not matched to a gene; V was cut back by 3 bases and J by 7 bases. Germline V gene lookup returns CDR1 SGHRS and CDR2 YFSETQ.

The chain's CDR3 is CASGTLSSYNSPLHF. Written as DNA, the CDR3 is TGTGCCAGCGGGACACTAAGCTCCTATAATTCACCCCTCCACTTT. This sequence joins TRBV27 and TRBJ1-6; D is perhaps TRBD1 (6 bases). CDR3 size: 15 residues. From germline, CDR1 is MNHEY and CDR2 SMNVEV (reference sequence). Trimming pared 8 bases from V and 0 bases from J, leaving 11 bases between.